A single sample gave rise to the 29 T cell receptor beta chains below, sequenced in a study of CD8 T cells in Susac syndrome (dated by TCRdb to the late 2010s). The library was prepared using the immunoSEQ multiplex PCR assay. RNA was extracted using the RNeasy kit, and about 0.5 to 1 microgram was reverse transcribed with random hexamers. TCRdb redid the processing of the public reads, applying fastp at Q25 and MiXCR, and retained in-frame beta chains. Every distinct CDR3 protein forms one entry, paired with its most common genes and DNA. Present in this sample are about 240,000 distinct CDR3 sequences, 95% to 97% of which were seen just once. In total, the top ten clones hold 0.08% to 0.11% of the sample. Source material: CD4+ T cells from PBMCs. The receptors shown here come from a human donor with Susac syndrome.

The V gene is TRBV20-1, the J gene TRBJ2-7, with TRBD1 identical over 7 bases. The trim removed 3 bases at V and 2 bases at J, leaving 4 bases unmatched. The CDR3 sequence is 13 residues long. CDR1 and CDR2 (germline): DFQATT, SNEGSKA (reference sequence). This CDR3 is CSASRQGAYEQYF. The CDR3 nucleotides read TGCAGTGCTAGTAGGCAGGGGGCCTACGAGCAGTACTTC.

The chain combines TRBV11-2 with TRBJ2-1, with D unclear. The length of the CDR3 is 11 residues. From germline, CDR1 is SGHAT and CDR2 FQNNGV. The V gene lost 3 bases and the J gene lost 9 bases, with 6 bases spanning the gap. DNA for the CDR3: TGTGCCAGCAGCTTTGTTGGTGAGCAGTTCTTC. Protein sequence: CASSFVGEQFF. Together with reference TRBV11-2 and TRBJ2-1, the CDR3 gives the full variable domain: EAGVAQSPRYKIIEKRQSVAFWCNPISGHATLYWYQQILGQGPKLLIQFQNNGVVDDSQLPKDRFSAERLKGVDSTLKIQPAKLEDSAVYLCASSFVGEQFFGPGTRLTVL.

This rearrangement joins TRBV20-1 to TRBJ1-5, with D unclear. Looked up from germline, CDR1 is DFQATT and CDR2 is SNEGSKA (reference sequence). Trimming stripped 5 bases from V and 7 bases from J, with 12 bases between. This CDR3 spans 12 amino acids. CDR3 sequence: CSAASAQQPQHF. DNA for the CDR3: TGCAGTGCTGCAAGTGCCCAGCAGCCCCAGCATTTT.

This chain joins TRBV7-3 and TRBJ1-1, with TRBD1 identical over 10 bases. The germline V gene has CDR1 SGHTA and CDR2 FQGTGA. The CDR3 runs 13 residues. V gave up 5 bases and J gave up 7 bases; unmatched junction bases: 4. CDR3 residues: CASSTRDRGEAFF. In DNA, the CDR3 is TGTGCCAGCAGCACCCGGGACAGGGGTGAAGCTTTCTTT. The full variable domain, completed using reference TRBV7-3 and TRBJ1-1, is GAGVSQTPSNKVTEKGKYVELRCDPISGHTALYWYRQSLGQGPEFLIYFQGTGAADDSGLPNDRFFAVRPEGSVSTLKIQRTERGDSAVYLCASSTRDRGEAFFGQGTRLTVV.

The chain uses TRBV19 and TRBJ2-5, with 8 bases that match TRBD2. Trimming at V came to 9 bases and at J to 4 bases, leaving 4 bases not matched to a gene. This CDR3 spans 12 amino acids. Germline CDR1 and CDR2: LNHDA and SQIVND (reference sequence). The DNA for the CDR3 is TGTGCCAGCAGCGGGAGACGAGAGACCCAGTACTTC. Its translation: CASSGRRETQYF.

The gene calls are TRBV27 and TRBJ2-3, with D perhaps given as TRBD1 or TRBD2 (5 bases each). Deletions cut 4 bases from V and 0 bases from J, with 14 bases between. Looked up from germline, CDR1 is MNHEY and CDR2 is SMNVEV (reference sequence). The CDR3 is 16 amino acids. The CDR3 DNA is TGTGCCAGCAGTTCCGGGGCCGGTTATAGCACAGATACGCAGTATTTT. This codes for CASSSGAGYSTDTQYF.

The J gene is TRBJ1-3, the V gene TRBV12-5; D gene uncertain. V was trimmed by 8 bases and J by 4 bases, leaving 6 bases between them. Germline assignment: CDR1 LGHNT and CDR2 FRNRAP. This CDR3 comprises 11 residues. CDR3 DNA sequence: TGTGCTAGTCTCGGGGGAAACACCATATATTTT. Its translation: CASLGGNTIYF.

The V call is TRBV7-3, the J call TRBJ2-2; TRBD2 aligns across 8 bases. CDR3 length: 18 amino acids. Per the germline V gene, CDR1 is SGHTA and CDR2 is FQGTGA. J gave up 5 bases and V 5 bases, and 16 bases lay outside the gene matches. The CDR3 bases are TGTGCCAGCAGCCCAAGGGGGACTAGTCGCCTGGGGACCGGGGAGCTGTTTTTT. This sequence encodes CASSPRGTSRLGTGELFF.

This sequence joins TRBV30 and TRBJ2-5; D uncertain. CDR1 and CDR2 from the germline V gene are GTSNPN and SVGIG (reference sequence). Trimming pared 1 base from V and 2 bases from J, leaving 11 bases between. The CDR3 runs to 14 residues. The CDR3: CAWSDPPGQETQYF. CDR3 nucleotides: TGTGCCTGGAGTGACCCCCCCGGACAAGAGACCCAGTACTTC.

The chain employs TRBV7-3 and TRBJ2-3, with D unclear. CDR1 is SGHTA, CDR2 FQGTGA, per germline. The CDR3 runs 14 residues. Deletions cut 4 bases from V and 3 bases from J, with 11 bases between. This CDR3 is CASSSYIRTDTQYF. The DNA for the CDR3 is TGTGCCAGCAGCTCCTACATTCGGACAGATACGCAGTATTTT.

This rearrangement joins TRBV6-5 to TRBJ2-1, with TRBD1 matching over 7 bases. The CDR3 covers 14 residues. The V segment lost 6 bases and the J segment 10 bases; nucleotides outside the gene matches: 12. Germline V gene sequence: CDR1 MNHEY, CDR2 SVGAGI. CDR3 coding DNA: TGTGCCAGCAGAGGGGGACAGTCCCACTCAGAGCAGTTCTTC. Translating it yields CASRGGQSHSEQFF.

This clonotype was counted a few times. This chain connects TRBV30 to TRBJ1-1, with D maybe TRBD1 (5 bases). Germline V gene data show CDR1 as GTSNPN and CDR2 as SVGIG (reference sequence). Trimming took 5 bases from V and 1 from J, leaving 11 bases between them. The CDR3 totals 13 residues. The CDR3 nucleotides are TGTGCCTGGTCCCGGGGGGGGAACACTGAAGCTTTCTTT. As protein: CAWSRGGNTEAFF.

V is TRBV29-1 and J is TRBJ2-7; D unclear. CDR1 and CDR2 from the germline V gene are SQVTM and ANQGSEA. CDR3 length: 12 residues. The ends were cut back, 5 bases at V and 0 bases at J, with 8 bases in the middle. CDR3 sequence reads: CSVFDGSYEQYF. In DNA, the CDR3 is TGCAGCGTTTTCGACGGCTCCTACGAGCAGTACTTC.

The V gene is TRBV7-9, the J gene TRBJ2-1; D is unclear. CDR3 length equals 15 residues. With 5 bases removed from V and 9 bases from J, the gap between germline ends came to 20 bases. Germline loops: CDR1 SEHNR, CDR2 FQNEAQ (reference sequence). CDR3 nucleotides: TGTGCCAGCAGCCACCCTCCAGGAGCTGCCCGTGAGCAGTTCTTC. Encoded protein: CASSHPPGAAREQFF.

The gene calls are TRBV7-3 and TRBJ2-7; D gene uncertain. Looked up from germline, CDR1 is SGHTA and CDR2 is FQGTGA. The CDR3 sequence is 14 residues long. V was trimmed by 1 base and J by 0 bases, leaving 7 bases between them. CDR3 in DNA: TGTGCCAGCAGCTTAAAACAGAGCTCCTACGAGCAGTACTTC. Protein: CASSLKQSSYEQYF.

This sequence joins TRBV9 and TRBJ1-2; a weak D match, TRBD1 (5 bases). In germline, CDR1 is SGDLS, CDR2 YYNGEE. There are 13 residues in the CDR3. Deletions cut 3 bases from V and 3 bases from J, with 9 bases between. CDR3 bases: TGTGCCAGCAGCGCACAAGGGGACTATGGCTACACCTTC. This translates into CASSAQGDYGYTF.

The chain is built from TRBV28 and TRBJ2-5; TRBD1 matches at 9 bases. Germline CDR1 MDHEN, CDR2 SYDVKM. The CDR3 is 13 residues long. Trimming at V came to 5 bases and at J to 13 bases, leaving 11 bases not matched to a gene. Written as DNA, the CDR3 is TGTGCCAGCAGTCCCCAAGGGGGGGACAGGGTGTACTTC. This translates into CASSPQGGDRVYF.

The chain employs TRBV10-3 and TRBJ1-1; 7 nucleotides line up with TRBD1. This CDR3 has 14 residues. Germline V gene data show CDR1 as ENHRY and CDR2 as SYGVKD. J lost 7 bases, V lost 7 bases, and 12 bases had no gene match. As DNA, the CDR3 is TGTGCCATCAACAGACTGGGACAGTTGGTTGAAGCTTTCTTT. It codes for CAINRLGQLVEAFF.

The chain uses TRBV20-1 and TRBJ2-1; TRBD2 matches 7 bases. Germline CDR1 is DFQATT and CDR2 is SNEGSKA (reference sequence). V trimming: 6 bases; J trimming: 2 bases; junction bases outside the gene matches: 4. The CDR3 is 13 residues long. The CDR3 loop is CSALRGTYNEQFF. CDR3 in DNA: TGCAGTGCATTGCGGGGGACCTACAATGAGCAGTTCTTC.

This chain joins TRBV28 and TRBJ2-5; 10 bases map to TRBD2. The germline V gene has CDR1 MDHEN and CDR2 SYDVKM. CDR3 size: 14 residues. V was pared by 7 bases and J by 5 bases, with 7 bases of the junction left unmatched. The CDR3 loop is CASNNLAGVETQYF. In DNA, the CDR3 is TGTGCCAGCAATAACCTAGCGGGAGTGGAGACCCAGTACTTC. Variable domain in full (rest from reference TRBV28 and TRBJ2-5): DVKVTQSSRYLVKRTGEKVFLECVQDMDHENMFWYRQDPGLGLRLIYFSYDVKMKEKGDIPEGYSVSREKKERFSLILESASTNQTSMYLCASNNLAGVETQYFGPGTRLLVL.

This rearrangement joins TRBV7-3 to TRBJ2-5; no firm D call. Germline V lookup: CDR1 SGHTA, CDR2 FQGTGA. The CDR3 is made up of 16 amino acids. Trimming cost V 0 bases and J 6 bases, with 17 bases left between them. CDR3 DNA sequence: TGTGCCAGCAGCTTAACCCCGGACCCGACCTCAAAGACCCAGTACTTC. Encoded protein: CASSLTPDPTSKTQYF.

The chain couples TRBV10-3 to TRBJ2-1, with TRBD2 matching 11 bases. With V trimmed by 11 bases and J by 0 bases, 9 bases remained unmatched. Germline V CDR1 and CDR2: ENHRY, SYGVKD. CDR3 length equals 16 residues. The CDR3 region has the DNA TGTGCCCTTGGACTAGCGGGCCAGAGCTCCTACAATGAGCAGTTCTTC. Residues: CALGLAGQSSYNEQFF.

The chain links TRBV11-3 to TRBJ1-1; 7 nucleotides align to TRBD1. Germline-derived CDR1 and CDR2 are SGHNT and YENEEA. CDR3 length equals 15 residues. V was clipped by 4 bases and J by 1 base; unmatched bases: 6. For the CDR3, the DNA is TGTGCCAGCAGCTCCCGAGGGACAGCGAACACTGAAGCTTTCTTT. Translating it yields CASSSRGTANTEAFF.

The chain is built from TRBV20-1 and TRBJ2-7, with 8 bases that match TRBD2. The CDR3 is 14 residues long. Germline values: CDR1 DFQATT, CDR2 SNEGSKA (reference sequence). V lost 0 bases to trimming and J lost 3 bases; unmatched junction nucleotides: 4. CDR3 sequence (DNA): TGCAGTGCTAGAGATCTACGGGAGGGCTACGAGCAGTACTTC. It is translated as CSARDLREGYEQYF.

The CDR3 protein is CAWSVRSEQYF. CDR3 DNA: TGTGCCTGGAGTGTACGTAGCGAGCAGTACTTC. The chain combines TRBV30 with TRBJ2-7; D is uncertain. The CDR3 spans 11 residues. Germline loops: CDR1 GTSNPN, CDR2 SVGIG (reference sequence). The germline V and J ends were trimmed by 0 bases and 6 bases, with 6 bases remaining between them. Full variable domain (outside the CDR3, taken from reference TRBV30 and TRBJ2-7): SQTIHQWPATLVQPVGSPLSLECTVEGTSNPNLYWYRQAAGRGLQLLFYSVGIGQISSEVPQNLSASRPQDRQFILSSKKLLLSDSGFYLCAWSVRSEQYFGPGTRLTVT.

This rearrangement joins TRBV18 to TRBJ1-2, with D uncertain. Per the germline V gene, CDR1 is KGHSH and CDR2 is LQKENI. The CDR3 has 13 amino acids. Trimming pared 2 bases from V and 6 bases from J, leaving 10 bases between. This CDR3 is CASSPNRWDGYTF. The CDR3 DNA is TGTGCCAGCTCACCAAACCGCTGGGATGGCTACACCTTC.

This sequence joins TRBV20-1 and TRBJ2-2, with D unresolved. Trimming cost V 1 base and J 2 bases, with 14 bases left between them. The CDR3 is 16 residues long. From germline, CDR1 is DFQATT and CDR2 SNEGSKA (reference sequence). The CDR3 protein is CSARVRYRRNTGELFF. CDR3 coding DNA: TGCAGTGCTAGAGTCCGTTATAGGAGAAACACCGGGGAGCTGTTTTTT.

In nucleotides, the CDR3 is TGTGCCTGGAGTTCTGGGGGAAATGAAAAACTGTTTTTT. This codes for CAWSSGGNEKLFF. The gene calls are TRBV30 and TRBJ1-4, with a weak D call TRBD1 (5 bases). The germline gives CDR1 GTSNPN, CDR2 SVGIG (reference sequence). The CDR3 totals 13 residues. V lost 2 bases and J lost 5, with 9 bases in between.

This sequence joins TRBV30 and TRBJ1-2; TRBD1 matches 9 bases. Germline lookup yields CDR1 GTSNPN and CDR2 SVGIG (reference sequence). V shed 3 bases, J shed 10 bases, and the junction held 12 bases outside the gene matches. The CDR3 runs to 14 residues. CDR3 nucleotide sequence: TGTGCCTGGAGGATGGCCGGGACAGGGTTATCCTACACCTTC. It codes for CAWRMAGTGLSYTF.